What follows describes a single T cell receptor (beta chain). The authors' processing: The authors estimated nucleated cell counts from reference gene primer amplification. Libraries were prepared by immunoSEQ multiplex PCR; TCRdb keeps only in-frame clonotypes and omits some of them. Clone size and V and J calls were adopted from that table, with D and trimming inferred from the DNA. Altogether approximately 260,000 clones are present, 65% to 90% being singletons, with the ten largest covering 4% to 6%. This sample is drawn from a study of blood T cell repertoires in COVID-19. Study overall: Spain, Italy and the United States supplied samples that represented acute and convalescent COVID-19. Nucleic acid was either cDNA or gDNA, and it came from T cells, B-cell-depleted T cells, or PBMCs.

CDR1 LNHDA and CDR2 SQIVND come from the germline V gene (reference sequence). The CDR3 covers 17 residues. With 6 bases clipped from V and 0 bases from J, the junction kept 14 bases outside the gene matches. The sequence came from an elderly woman with active or convalescent COVID-19. V and J are TRBV19 and TRBJ2-7; 7 bases are shared with TRBD1. Sample: peripheral blood. The CDR3 here is CASSATRTGGSSYEQYF. CDR3 coding DNA: TGTGCCAGTAGCGCCACCCGGACAGGCGGAAGCTCCTACGAGCAGTACTTC.